The next 13 T cell receptor beta chains were all read from a single sample in a study of blood T cell repertoires in COVID-19. Here immunoSEQ multiplex PCR was the method, and the copy in TCRdb shows in-frame clones only, minus some. The sample lists approximately 200,000 clones, around 82% occurring once. The sequenced material came from PBMCs or T cells enriched from blood (not recorded which). Receptors originate from a man aged 40-55 years who had recovered from COVID-19.

The chain couples TRBV11-3 to TRBJ2-5, with TRBD2 matching 14 bases. CDR3 length: 19 amino acids. Per germline, CDR1 SGHNT and CDR2 YENEEA. With V trimmed by 5 bases and J by 5 bases, 16 bases remained unmatched. The CDR3 DNA follows: TGTGCCAGCAGCCCCCGAATAGGGGGACTAGCGGGAGTAATGGAGACCCAGTACTTC. This sequence encodes CASSPRIGGLAGVMETQYF.

The chain combines TRBV7-2 with TRBJ1-3, with no clear D. CDR1 is SGHTA, CDR2 FQGNSA, per germline. The V end was cut by 0 bases, the J end by 0 bases, with 9 bases between. CDR3 length: 16 residues. The chain's CDR3 is CASSLARIRSGNTIYF. The CDR3 coding sequence is TGTGCCAGCAGCTTAGCGCGAATCCGCTCTGGAAACACCATATATTTT. Using reference TRBV7-2 and TRBJ1-3 for the parts outside the CDR3, the full variable domain is GAGVSQSPSNKVTEKGKDVELRCDPISGHTALYWYRQSLGQGLEFLIYFQGNSAPDKSGLPSDRFSAERTGGSVSTLTIQRTQQEDSAVYLCASSLARIRSGNTIYFGEGSWLTVV.

A note on this clone: The junction departs from the called germline gene at one end, perhaps through a read error. The chain recombines TRBV19 with TRBJ2-1; D uncertain. The CDR3 runs 11 residues. From germline, CDR1 is LNHDA and CDR2 SQIVND (reference sequence). The CDR3 here is CSASSYNEQFF. In DNA, the CDR3 is TGCAGCGCTAGCTCCTACAATGAGCAGTTCTTC. Full variable domain (remainder filled in from reference TRBV19 and TRBJ2-1): DGGITQSPKYLFRKEGQNVTLSCEQNLNHDAMYWYRQDPGQGLRLIYYSQIVNDFQKGDIAEGYSVSREKKESFPLTVTSAQKNPTAFYLCSASSYNEQFFGPGTRLTVL.

The V and J genes are TRBV18 and TRBJ2-1, with 7 bases lining up with TRBD1. Germline values: CDR1 KGHSH, CDR2 LQKENI. The CDR3 is 14 amino acids. V dropped 3 bases and J dropped 5; count of bases not matched to a gene: 4. CDR3 DNA: TGTGCCAGCTCACCTCGGCAGGGGGACAATGAGCAGTTCTTC. Translated, it gives CASSPRQGDNEQFF.

The V and J genes are TRBV7-2 and TRBJ1-2, with a possible D match to TRBD1 (5 bases). This CDR3 has 15 amino acids. CDR1 is SGHTA, CDR2 FQGNSA, per germline. Trimming removed 5 bases from V and 4 bases from J, with 17 bases in between. CDR3 in amino acids: CASSPPGGRGYGYTF. The CDR3 nucleotides are TGTGCCAGCAGCCCCCCGGGGGGGAGGGGCTATGGCTACACCTTC.

The gene calls are TRBV27 and TRBJ1-2, with TRBD1 matching 8 bases. The V and J ends lost 8 bases and 4 bases, in that order; junction bases with no gene match: 6. Germline CDR1 is MNHEY and CDR2 is SMNVEV (reference sequence). The CDR3 has 13 residues. In DNA form, the CDR3 reads TGTGCCAGCTGGGAACAGGGGGGCTATGGCTACACCTTC. Translated, it gives CASWEQGGYGYTF.

The chain links TRBV9 to TRBJ2-3; 10 nucleotides agree with TRBD2. The CDR3 covers 16 residues. V gave up 3 bases and J gave up 3 bases; unmatched junction bases: 7. Germline values: CDR1 SGDLS, CDR2 YYNGEE. The CDR3: CASSARTSGPTDTQYF. The CDR3 nucleotides are TGTGCCAGCAGCGCCAGGACTAGCGGCCCGACAGATACGCAGTATTTT.

The rearrangement joins TRBV11-2 to TRBJ2-1, with 7 bases lining up with TRBD1. The J segment lost 3 bases and the V segment lost 4 bases, leaving 3 bases of the junction unmatched. The CDR3 is made up of 14 amino acids. CDR1 and CDR2 (germline): SGHAT, FQNNGV. The CDR3 DNA follows: TGTGCCAGCAGCTCCCGGGACAGCTACAATGAGCAGTTCTTC. It is translated as CASSSRDSYNEQFF.

V gene TRBV5-4 combines with J gene TRBJ2-1; perhaps TRBD1 as D (6 bases). The CDR3 contains 17 residues. Germline CDR1 is SGHNT and CDR2 is YYREEE (reference sequence). V lost 4 bases, J lost 0 bases, and 17 bases lay in between. For the CDR3, the DNA is TGTGCCAGCAGCATCTGGGACACCCCCGGCTCCTACAATGAGCAGTTCTTC. Residues: CASSIWDTPGSYNEQFF.

The rearrangement uses TRBV29-1 and TRBJ2-4, with 12 bases matching TRBD2. Trimming cost V 4 bases and J 6 bases; bases outside gene matches: 4. This CDR3 has 14 amino acids. The germline gives CDR1 SQVTM, CDR2 ANQGSEA. Here the CDR3 reads CSVALLAGGNIQYF. The CDR3 DNA follows: TGCAGCGTTGCCTTACTAGCGGGGGGAAACATTCAGTACTTC. Full variable domain (outside the CDR3, taken from reference TRBV29-1 and TRBJ2-4): SAVISQKPSRDICQRGTSLTIQCQVDSQVTMMFWYRQQPGQSLTLIATANQGSEATYESGFVIDKFPISRPNLTFSTLTVSNMSPEDSSIYLCSVALLAGGNIQYFGAGTRLSVL.

The V and J genes are TRBV18 and TRBJ1-1; D not certain. With 3 bases removed from V and 5 bases from J, the gap between germline ends came to 7 bases. The germline gives CDR1 KGHSH, CDR2 LQKENI. This CDR3 is 12 amino acids long. CDR3 bases: TGTGCCAGCTCACCGCGAGAAACTGAAGCTTTCTTT. Translated, it gives CASSPRETEAFF.

The chain recombines TRBV28 with TRBJ1-2, with 7 bases fitting TRBD1. There are 13 residues in the CDR3. The germline gives CDR1 MDHEN, CDR2 SYDVKM. The ends lost 5 bases at V and 5 bases at J; junction bases unmatched: 5. The CDR3 loop reads CASSRDRWYGYTF. In nucleotides, the CDR3 is TGTGCCAGCAGTCGGGACAGATGGTATGGCTACACCTTC.

The rearrangement joins TRBV5-4 to TRBJ2-5; 8 bases agree with TRBD1. Germline-derived CDR1 and CDR2 are SGHNT and YYREEE (reference sequence). The CDR3 extends over 15 amino acids. The ends lost 4 bases at V and 2 bases at J; junction bases unmatched: 7. CDR3 amino acids: CASSIRTGGQETQYF. The CDR3, as DNA: TGTGCCAGCAGCATCCGCACAGGGGGACAAGAGACCCAGTACTTC.